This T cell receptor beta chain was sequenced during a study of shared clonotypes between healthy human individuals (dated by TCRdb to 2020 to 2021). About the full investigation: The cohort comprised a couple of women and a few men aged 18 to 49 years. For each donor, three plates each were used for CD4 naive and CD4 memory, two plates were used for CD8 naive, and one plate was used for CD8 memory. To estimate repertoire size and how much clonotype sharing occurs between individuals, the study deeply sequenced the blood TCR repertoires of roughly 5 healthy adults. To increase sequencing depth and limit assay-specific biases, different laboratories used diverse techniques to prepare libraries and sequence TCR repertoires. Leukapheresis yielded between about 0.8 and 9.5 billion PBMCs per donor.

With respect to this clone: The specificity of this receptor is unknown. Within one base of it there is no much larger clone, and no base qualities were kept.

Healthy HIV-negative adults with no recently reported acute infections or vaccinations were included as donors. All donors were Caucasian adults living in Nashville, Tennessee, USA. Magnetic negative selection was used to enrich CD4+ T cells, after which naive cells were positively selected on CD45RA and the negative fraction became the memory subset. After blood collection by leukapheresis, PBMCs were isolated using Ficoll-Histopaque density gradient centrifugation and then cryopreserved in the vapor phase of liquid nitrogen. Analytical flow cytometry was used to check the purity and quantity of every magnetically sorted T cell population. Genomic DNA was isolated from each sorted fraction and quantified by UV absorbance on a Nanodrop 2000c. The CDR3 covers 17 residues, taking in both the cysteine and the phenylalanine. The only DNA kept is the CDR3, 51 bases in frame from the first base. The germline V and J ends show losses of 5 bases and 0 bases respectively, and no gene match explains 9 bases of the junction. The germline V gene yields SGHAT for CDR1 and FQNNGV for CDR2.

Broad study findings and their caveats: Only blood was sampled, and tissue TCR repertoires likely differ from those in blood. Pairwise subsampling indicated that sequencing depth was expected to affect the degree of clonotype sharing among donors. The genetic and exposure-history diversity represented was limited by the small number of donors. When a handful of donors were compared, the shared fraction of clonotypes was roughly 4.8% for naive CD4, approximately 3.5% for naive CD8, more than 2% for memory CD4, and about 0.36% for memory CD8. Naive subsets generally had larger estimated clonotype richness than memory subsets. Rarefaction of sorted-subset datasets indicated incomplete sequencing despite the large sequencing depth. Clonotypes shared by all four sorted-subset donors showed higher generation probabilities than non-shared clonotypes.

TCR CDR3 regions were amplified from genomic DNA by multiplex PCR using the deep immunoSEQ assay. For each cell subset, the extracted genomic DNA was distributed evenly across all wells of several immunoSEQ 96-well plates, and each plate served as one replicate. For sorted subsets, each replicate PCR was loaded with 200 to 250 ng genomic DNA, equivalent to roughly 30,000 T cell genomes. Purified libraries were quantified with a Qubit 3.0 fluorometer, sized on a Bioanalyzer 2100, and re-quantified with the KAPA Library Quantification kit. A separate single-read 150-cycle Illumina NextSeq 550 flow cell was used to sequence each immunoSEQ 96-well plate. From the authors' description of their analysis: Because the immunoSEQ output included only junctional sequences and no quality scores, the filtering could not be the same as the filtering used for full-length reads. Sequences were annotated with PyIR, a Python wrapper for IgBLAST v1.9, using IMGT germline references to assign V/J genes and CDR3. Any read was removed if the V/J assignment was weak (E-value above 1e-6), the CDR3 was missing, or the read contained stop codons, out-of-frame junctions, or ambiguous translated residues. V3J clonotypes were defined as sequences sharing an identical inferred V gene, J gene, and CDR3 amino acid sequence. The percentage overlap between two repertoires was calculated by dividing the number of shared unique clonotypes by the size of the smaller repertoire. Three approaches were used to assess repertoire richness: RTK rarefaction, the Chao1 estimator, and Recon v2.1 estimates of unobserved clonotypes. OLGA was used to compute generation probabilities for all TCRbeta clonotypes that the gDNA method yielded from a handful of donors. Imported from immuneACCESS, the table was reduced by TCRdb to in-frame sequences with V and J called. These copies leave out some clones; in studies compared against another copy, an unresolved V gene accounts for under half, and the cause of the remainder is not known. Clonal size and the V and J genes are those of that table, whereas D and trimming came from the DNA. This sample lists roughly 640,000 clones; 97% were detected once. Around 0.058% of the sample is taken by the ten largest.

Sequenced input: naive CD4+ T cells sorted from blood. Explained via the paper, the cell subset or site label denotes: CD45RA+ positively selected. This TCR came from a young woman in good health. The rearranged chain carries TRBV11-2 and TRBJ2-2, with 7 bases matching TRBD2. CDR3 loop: CASSGWGGGTNTGELFF. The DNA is TGTGCCAGCAGCGGCTGGGGGGGAGGGACGAACACCGGGGAGCTGTTTTTT.